The 9 T cell receptor beta chains presented below share a single source sample, sequenced in a study of identical twins. TCRdb ran MiXCR on the 5' RACE reads and lists one entry per CDR3 protein. The data contain 500,000 to 550,000 distinct CDR3 sequences, about a fifth of them singletons. This sample was also put to use in a study of yellow fever vaccine responses in identical twins.

Sequencing was done on a sample of CD4+ T cells sorted from blood. Every receptor here comes from a woman younger than 30 in good health.

The chain recombines TRBV19 with TRBJ1-2; D unclear. This CDR3 has 14 residues. With 3 bases removed from V and 6 bases from J, the gap between germline ends came to 14 bases. CDR1 and CDR2 (germline): LNHDA, SQIVND (reference sequence). The CDR3, as DNA: TGTGCCAGTAGTATTAAGGGTTTAATTGATGGCTACACCTTC. Residues: CASSIKGLIDGYTF.

This chain links TRBV20-1 with TRBJ2-5; D not resolved. Germline CDR1 reads DFQATT; CDR2 reads SNEGSKA (reference sequence). CDR3 length: 16 amino acids. Deletions cut 0 bases from V and 0 bases from J, with 14 bases between. The CDR3 protein is CSARDLIRVYQETQYF. CDR3 bases: TGCAGTGCTAGAGACCTAATTCGGGTGTACCAAGAGACCCAGTACTTC.

The chain employs TRBV5-1 and TRBJ2-7; 10 bases are shared with TRBD2. This CDR3 comprises 14 residues. Trimming took 4 bases from V and 4 from J; bases not matched to a gene: 5. Germline V CDR1 and CDR2: SGHRS, YFSETQ. CDR3 loop: CASSHTSGIYEQYF. The CDR3 DNA reads TGCGCCAGCAGCCACACTAGCGGGATTTACGAGCAGTACTTC.

This rearrangement joins TRBV20-1 to TRBJ1-5; TRBD1 aligns across 8 bases. This CDR3 spans 14 amino acids. Per the germline V gene, CDR1 is DFQATT and CDR2 is SNEGSKA (reference sequence). After removal of 6 bases from V and 4 bases from J, the junction contained 8 bases not matched to a gene. The CDR3 here is CSAERTGPNQPQHF. For the CDR3, the DNA is TGCAGTGCAGAGAGGACAGGGCCTAATCAGCCCCAGCATTTT.

This sequence joins TRBV28 and TRBJ2-7; D unresolved. V was cut by 3 bases and J by 6 bases, with 12 bases left in between. The CDR3 spans 13 residues. Germline CDR1 reads MDHEN; CDR2 reads SYDVKM. In nucleotides, the CDR3 is TGTGCCAGCAGTTTCCCTACGACTGGCGAGCAGTACTTC. Its translation is CASSFPTTGEQYF.

The V gene is TRBV10-3, the J gene TRBJ1-1; unclear D gene. This CDR3 is 14 amino acids long. V lost 3 bases, J lost 1 base, and 9 bases lay in between. The germline gives CDR1 ENHRY, CDR2 SYGVKD. The CDR3 loop is CAISDQTKNTEAFF. The CDR3 nucleotides read TGTGCCATCAGTGACCAGACGAAGAACACTGAAGCTTTCTTT.

This clonotype was seen a handful of times. The genes are TRBV12-3 or TRBV12-4 and TRBJ2-1; the match to TRBD2 covers 8 bases. The trim removed 6 bases at V and 8 bases at J, leaving 15 bases unmatched. The CDR3 loop spans 16 amino acids. The CDR3 sequence: CASSIPGGADIHEQFF. In DNA, the CDR3 is TGTGCCAGCAGCATCCCCGGGGGGGCCGATATCCATGAGCAGTTCTTC.

The V and J genes are TRBV7-2 and TRBJ2-3; D might be TRBD2 (6 bases). Germline V lookup: CDR1 SGHTA, CDR2 FQGNSA. Trimming took 1 base from V and 1 from J, leaving 9 bases between them. The CDR3 is 15 residues long. CDR3 region: CASSLVAVRTDTQYF. The CDR3 region has the DNA TGTGCCAGCAGCTTAGTAGCGGTCCGCACAGATACGCAGTATTTT.

The chain is built from TRBV12-5 and TRBJ1-4; D not certain. V was clipped by 1 base and J by 0 bases, with 3 bases between them. The CDR3 has 14 amino acids. Per the germline V gene, CDR1 is LGHNT and CDR2 is FRNRAP. This CDR3 reads CASGLGTTNEKLFF. For the CDR3, the DNA is TGTGCTAGTGGTTTGGGCACAACTAATGAAAAACTGTTTTTT.